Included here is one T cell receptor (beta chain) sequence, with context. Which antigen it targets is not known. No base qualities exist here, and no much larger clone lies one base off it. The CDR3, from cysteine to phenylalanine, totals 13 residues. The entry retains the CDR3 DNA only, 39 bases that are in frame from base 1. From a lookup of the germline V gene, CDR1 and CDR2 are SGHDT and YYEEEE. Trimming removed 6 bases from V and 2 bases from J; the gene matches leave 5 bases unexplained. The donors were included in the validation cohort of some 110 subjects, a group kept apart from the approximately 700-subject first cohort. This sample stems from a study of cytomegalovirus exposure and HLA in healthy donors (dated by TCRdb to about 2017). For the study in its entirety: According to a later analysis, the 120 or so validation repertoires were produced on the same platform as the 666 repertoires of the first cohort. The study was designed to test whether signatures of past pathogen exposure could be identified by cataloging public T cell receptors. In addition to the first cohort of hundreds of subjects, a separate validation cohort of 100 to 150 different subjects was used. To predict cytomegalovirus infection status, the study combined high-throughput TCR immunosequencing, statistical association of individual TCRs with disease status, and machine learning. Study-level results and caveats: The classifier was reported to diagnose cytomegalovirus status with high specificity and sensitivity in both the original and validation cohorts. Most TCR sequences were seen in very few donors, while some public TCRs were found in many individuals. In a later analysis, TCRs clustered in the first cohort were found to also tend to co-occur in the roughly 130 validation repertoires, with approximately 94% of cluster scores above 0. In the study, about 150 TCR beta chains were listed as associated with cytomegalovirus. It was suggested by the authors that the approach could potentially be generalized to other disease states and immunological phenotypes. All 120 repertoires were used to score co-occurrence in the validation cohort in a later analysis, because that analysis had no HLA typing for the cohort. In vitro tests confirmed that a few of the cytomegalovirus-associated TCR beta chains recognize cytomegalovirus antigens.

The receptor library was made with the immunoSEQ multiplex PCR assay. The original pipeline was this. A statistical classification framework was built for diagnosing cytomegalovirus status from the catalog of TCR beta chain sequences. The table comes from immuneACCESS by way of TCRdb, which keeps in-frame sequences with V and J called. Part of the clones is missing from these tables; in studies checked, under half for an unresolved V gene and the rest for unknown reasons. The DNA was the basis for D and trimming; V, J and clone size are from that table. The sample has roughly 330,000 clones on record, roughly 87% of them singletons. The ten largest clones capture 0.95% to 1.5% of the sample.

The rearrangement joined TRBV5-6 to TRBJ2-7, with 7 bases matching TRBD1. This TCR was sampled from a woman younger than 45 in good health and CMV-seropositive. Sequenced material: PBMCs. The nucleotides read TGTGCCAGCATACGACAGGGAACCTACGAGCAGTACTTC. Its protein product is CASIRQGTYEQYF.